The 19 T cell receptor beta chains below were found in one sample sequenced in a study of cytomegalovirus exposure and HLA in healthy donors. Primers: 60 Vbeta forward and 13 Jbeta reverse. The method was immunoSEQ multiplex PCR; TCRdb's version includes in-frame clones alone and lacks a portion of them. The sample yields some 140,000 clones, approximately 72% seen once. The specimen sequenced was PBMCs. The receptor source for this set is a man younger than 30 in good health and CMV-seronegative.

This chain joins TRBV5-1 and TRBJ1-1; 9 bases are shared with TRBD1. CDR3 length: 15 amino acids. The ends lost 1 base at V and 1 base at J; junction bases unmatched: 2. Germline CDR1 reads SGHRS; CDR2 reads YFSETQ. Here the CDR3 reads CASSLSTGGNTEAFF. CDR3 nucleotide sequence: TGCGCCAGCAGCTTGTCGACAGGGGGGAACACTGAAGCTTTCTTT. The full variable domain, rest sourced from reference TRBV5-1 and TRBJ1-1, is KAGVTQTPRYLIKTRGQQVTLSCSPISGHRSVSWYQQTPGQGLQFLFEYFSETQRNKGNFPGRFSGRQFSNSRSEMNVSTLELGDSALYLCASSLSTGGNTEAFFGQGTRLTVV.

This rearrangement joins TRBV9 to TRBJ1-2, with TRBD1 as a possible D gene (5 bases). Trimming removed 3 bases from V and 7 bases from J, with 19 bases in between. CDR1 is SGDLS, CDR2 YYNGEE, per germline. The CDR3 covers 15 residues. The CDR3 is CASSAGQASTGGYTF. Here the CDR3 DNA reads TGTGCCAGCAGCGCAGGTCAGGCTTCAACAGGTGGCTACACCTTC.

The chain recombines TRBV15 with TRBJ2-2, with D possibly TRBD2 on 6 matching bases. Germline V gives CDR1 LNHNV, CDR2 YYDKDF (reference sequence). The CDR3 extends over 15 amino acids. V was shortened by 4 bases and J by 4 bases, with 13 bases between the two germline ends. The CDR3 region is CATSTRLGPTGELFF. The CDR3 nucleotides are TGTGCCACCAGCACGAGACTAGGTCCCACCGGGGAGCTGTTTTTT. Looking up the rest from reference TRBV15 and TRBJ2-2 gives the full variable domain: DAMVIQNPRYQVTQFGKPVTLSCSQTLNHNVMYWYQQKSSQAPKLLFHYYDKDFNNEADTPDNFQSRRPNTSFCFLDIRSPGLGDTAMYLCATSTRLGPTGELFFGEGSRLTVL.

This chain connects TRBV19 to TRBJ1-2; TRBD1 is a possible D gene (6 bases). CDR1 and CDR2 from the germline V gene are LNHDA and SQIVND (reference sequence). CDR3 length equals 14 residues. Between the trimmed V and J ends, which lost 5 bases and 2 bases, there was a span of 12 bases. For the CDR3, the DNA is TGTGCCAGTAGTGCGGACCAGGGGAACTATGGCTACACCTTC. Encoded protein: CASSADQGNYGYTF.

In regard to this clone: The identical CDR3 is also encoded by other nucleotide sequences in the sample. The chain recombines TRBV5-5 with TRBJ1-5, with D maybe TRBD1 (6 bases). The CDR3 extends over 13 amino acids. Germline CDR1 and CDR2: SGHKS and YYEKEE (reference sequence). V lost 2 bases and J lost 7, with 10 bases in between. For the CDR3, the DNA is TGTGCCAGCAGCTTACAGGGACGACAGCCCCAGCATTTT. Amino acid sequence: CASSLQGRQPQHF.

In its sample, this clone was seen a few times. The sample contains more than one DNA sequence encoding this CDR3. The chain employs TRBV6-5 and TRBJ2-7; 8 bases are shared with TRBD1. Trimming took 2 bases from V and 2 from J; bases not matched to a gene: 2. This CDR3 region has 14 residues. Germline loops: CDR1 MNHEY, CDR2 SVGAGI. The CDR3 sequence is CASSYGQGAYEQYF. The CDR3 DNA reads TGTGCCAGCAGTTACGGACAGGGAGCCTACGAGCAGTACTTC.

As regards this clone: At one boundary the junction diverges from the germline segment, which might be a read error. This rearrangement joins TRBV2 to TRBJ2-4; 9 bases are shared with TRBD2. The germline V gene has CDR1 SNHLY and CDR2 FYNNEI. The CDR3 consists of 14 residues. The CDR3 region has the DNA TGTGCCAGCAGTTTGCGGGGGGGCCAAAACAGTCAGTACTTC. Translated, it gives CASSLRGGQNSQYF.

The chain is built from TRBV7-9 and TRBJ1-5; 9 positions match TRBD1. Looked up from germline, CDR1 is SEHNR and CDR2 is FQNEAQ (reference sequence). The V gene end was trimmed by 8 bases and the J gene end by 2 bases; junction bases not matched to a gene: 1. The CDR3 runs to 13 residues. The CDR3 reads CASGTGRNQPQHF. CDR3 DNA: TGTGCCAGCGGGACAGGGCGCAATCAGCCCCAGCATTTT.

This CDR3 is CASSLGGDEKLFF. CDR3 nucleotide sequence: TGTGCCAGCAGCCTCGGGGGGGATGAAAAACTGTTTTTT. This chain connects TRBV6-1 to TRBJ1-4, with a weak D call TRBD1 (5 bases). V was cut by 6 bases and J by 6 bases, with 11 bases left in between. Germline V gene data show CDR1 as MNHNS and CDR2 as SASEGT. The CDR3 covers 13 residues.

The CDR3 nucleotides read TGTGCCAGCAGCTCGAGACGACTTAACACTGAAGCTTTCTTT. Translating gives CASSSRRLNTEAFF. This chain links TRBV11-1 with TRBJ1-1, with D unresolved. The germline gives CDR1 SGHAT, CDR2 FQDESV (reference sequence). The CDR3 totals 14 residues. The germline V and J ends were trimmed by 4 bases and 2 bases, with 11 bases remaining between them.

This clone came up a few times. The rearrangement joins TRBV28 to TRBJ1-2, with 7 bases fitting TRBD1. CDR1 is MDHEN and CDR2 is SYDVKM in the germline V gene. With 5 bases clipped from V and 0 bases from J, the junction kept 9 bases outside the gene matches. The CDR3 sequence is 16 residues long. The CDR3: CASSPPRGDPNYGYTF. The CDR3 nucleotides read TGTGCCAGCAGTCCCCCCAGGGGGGATCCTAACTATGGCTACACCTTC.

This clone was detected only a few times. The chain employs TRBV15 and TRBJ2-2, with no clear D. Between the trimmed V and J ends, which lost 0 bases and 3 bases, there was a span of 14 bases. The CDR3 loop spans 17 amino acids. The germline gives CDR1 LNHNV, CDR2 YYDKDF (reference sequence). In nucleotides, the CDR3 is TGTGCCACCAGCAGAGATCTCGGCCTCCGGGACACCGGGGAGCTGTTTTTT. Translated: CATSRDLGLRDTGELFF.

This rearrangement joins TRBV19 to TRBJ2-1; 10 nucleotides agree with TRBD2. The CDR3 has 15 residues. Germline CDR1 LNHDA, CDR2 SQIVND (reference sequence). J lost 6 bases, V lost 3 bases, and 5 bases had no gene match. CDR3 region: CASSMGSGGFNEQFF. The CDR3, as DNA: TGTGCCAGTAGTATGGGTAGCGGGGGGTTCAATGAGCAGTTCTTC. Drawing the rest from reference TRBV19 and TRBJ2-1, the complete variable domain is DGGITQSPKYLFRKEGQNVTLSCEQNLNHDAMYWYRQDPGQGLRLIYYSQIVNDFQKGDIAEGYSVSREKKESFPLTVTSAQKNPTAFYLCASSMGSGGFNEQFFGPGTRLTVL.

The rearrangement joins TRBV28 to TRBJ1-1, with D possibly TRBD1 on 5 matching bases. Trimming shortened V by 2 bases and J by 0 bases, and 13 bases separated the two germline ends. The germline gives CDR1 MDHEN, CDR2 SYDVKM. The length of the CDR3 is 16 residues. The CDR3 sequence: CASSLIGAGMNTEAFF. CDR3 bases: TGTGCCAGCAGTTTAATTGGGGCTGGAATGAACACTGAAGCTTTCTTT.

This chain connects TRBV30 to TRBJ2-5; TRBD1 matches at 9 bases. Germline V CDR1 and CDR2: GTSNPN, SVGIG (reference sequence). The V gene end was trimmed by 3 bases and the J gene end by 11 bases; junction bases not matched to a gene: 10. The CDR3 covers 13 residues. CDR3 region: CAWRAGQGPGQYF. In nucleotides, the CDR3 is TGTGCCTGGAGAGCCGGACAGGGGCCGGGGCAGTACTTC.

CDR3 in DNA: TGTGCCAGCAGCTTAGCCCCGGGACAGGGGATCAATGAGCAGTTCTTC. This codes for CASSLAPGQGINEQFF. The J gene is TRBJ2-1, the V gene TRBV7-9; 10 bases align to TRBD1. V shed 0 bases, J shed 6 bases, and the junction held 5 bases outside the gene matches. Germline V gene lookup returns CDR1 SEHNR and CDR2 FQNEAQ (reference sequence). This CDR3 contains 16 residues.

Only a few counts were recorded for this clone. The V and J genes are TRBV10-2 and TRBJ1-6; TRBD1 matches at 7 bases. Germline V lookup: CDR1 WSHSY, CDR2 SAAADI. Unmatched junction bases numbered 4, after V lost 10 bases and J lost 7 bases. The CDR3 totals 12 residues. DNA for the CDR3: TGCGCCACTAGGGGGCAAAATTCACCCCTCCACTTT. Encoded protein: CATRGQNSPLHF.

The chain employs TRBV30 and TRBJ2-3, with a weak D call TRBD1 (6 bases). The V gene's germline CDR1 is GTSNPN and CDR2 SVGIG (reference sequence). The CDR3 consists of 12 residues. The V end lost 4 bases, the J end lost 3 bases, and 8 bases lay between the germline ends. The CDR3 nucleotides are TGTGCCTGGACAGGGGAAACAGATACGCAGTATTTT. Protein product: CAWTGETDTQYF.

This chain connects TRBV5-1 to TRBJ2-3; 12 bases line up with TRBD2. V was pared by 8 bases and J by 2 bases, with 9 bases of the junction left unmatched. This CDR3 contains 16 residues. Germline V gene sequence: CDR1 SGHRS, CDR2 YFSETQ. The CDR3 spells CASRITSGGFTDTQYF. The CDR3 nucleotides read TGCGCCAGTAGAATTACTAGCGGGGGGTTCACAGATACGCAGTATTTT.